The rows below give T cell receptor beta chains drawn from one sample of a study of blood T cell repertoires in COVID-19. Clones were read by immunoSEQ multiplex PCR, and TCRdb kept only the in-frame ones, dropping some. The sample shows 200,000 to 250,000 clones, nearly 90% of them seen only once. Sequencing used PBMCs or T cells enriched from blood (not recorded which). The receptors were sampled from a man under 40 who had recovered from COVID-19. Both conserved end residues are part of each CDR3. Fields, in order: V gene, D gene, clone size, J gene, CDR3 protein, CDR3 DNA. A D gene is named only where the DNA matches it firmly. Not all rows give a size; the values are once, few, many and, for expanded clones, a class.

v_gene: TRBV5-8
d_gene: -
abundance: -
j_gene: TRBJ2-5
CDR3aa: CASSLVPGKLATQYF
CDR3nt: TGTGCCAGCAGCTTGGTTCCGGGAAAGTTAGCGACCCAGTACTTC

v_gene: TRBV27
d_gene: TRBD1
abundance: -
j_gene: TRBJ1-6
CDR3aa: CASSLRDRGGYSPLHF
CDR3nt: TGTGCCAGCAGTCTCCGGGACAGAGGAGGTTATTCACCCCTCCACTTT

v_gene: TRBV11-3
d_gene: TRBD1
abundance: few
j_gene: TRBJ2-7
CDR3aa: CASSTRGTGAEQYF
CDR3nt: TGTGCCAGCAGCACACGGGGGACAGGCGCCGAGCAGTACTTC

v_gene: TRBV3-1/TRBV3-2
d_gene: -
abundance: -
j_gene: TRBJ2-2
CDR3aa: CASSLLNTGELFF
CDR3nt: TGTGCCAGCAGCCTACTAAACACCGGGGAGCTGTTTTTT

v_gene: TRBV24-1
d_gene: TRBD1
abundance: -
j_gene: TRBJ2-7
CDR3aa: CATSDPGQVNDEQYF
CDR3nt: TGTGCCACCAGTGATCCGGGACAGGTTAACGACGAGCAGTACTTC

v_gene: TRBV21-1
d_gene: -
abundance: -
j_gene: TRBJ1-1
CDR3aa: CASSKAVAFF
CDR3nt: TGTGCCAGCAGCAAAGCCGTAGCTTTCTTT

v_gene: TRBV28
d_gene: TRBD1
abundance: -
j_gene: TRBJ2-7
CDR3aa: CATSRGLEQYF
CDR3nt: TGTGCCACCTCCAGGGGGCTTGAGCAGTACTTC

v_gene: TRBV29-1
d_gene: -
abundance: -
j_gene: TRBJ1-1
CDR3aa: CSVVSGTTNTEAFF
CDR3nt: TGCAGCGTTGTAAGCGGGACAACGAATACTGAAGCTTTCTTT

v_gene: TRBV24-1
d_gene: -
abundance: -
j_gene: TRBJ1-4
CDR3aa: CATSDSQGNREKLFF
CDR3nt: TGTGCCACCAGTGATTCACAGGGAAACCGCGAAAAACTGTTTTTT

v_gene: TRBV10-3
d_gene: TRBD2
abundance: -
j_gene: TRBJ2-2
CDR3aa: CAIRTIAGIDNTGELFF
CDR3nt: TGTGCCATCAGAACAATAGCGGGGATTGATAACACCGGGGAGCTGTTTTTT

v_gene: TRBV7-2
d_gene: -
abundance: -
j_gene: TRBJ2-3
CDR3aa: CASSQPRASFTDTQYF
CDR3nt: TGTGCCAGCAGCCAACCGCGGGCTAGCTTCACAGATACGCAGTATTTT

v_gene: TRBV6-6
d_gene: -
abundance: -
j_gene: TRBJ1-2
CDR3aa: CASSLWENGYTF
CDR3nt: TGTGCCAGCAGCCTCTGGGAGAATGGCTACACCTTC

v_gene: TRBV7-9
d_gene: -
abundance: -
j_gene: TRBJ2-4
CDR3aa: CASSLSRGWDIQYF
CDR3nt: TGTGCCAGCAGCTTATCAAGGGGTTGGGACATTCAGTACTTC

v_gene: TRBV2
d_gene: TRBD1
abundance: once
j_gene: TRBJ1-5
CDR3aa: CASRGQGDQPQHF
CDR3nt: TGTGCCAGCAGGGGACAGGGGGATCAGCCCCAGCATTTT

v_gene: TRBV6-1
d_gene: TRBD1
abundance: -
j_gene: TRBJ2-7
CDR3aa: CASSESGTGFYEQYF
CDR3nt: TGTGCCAGCAGTGAATCCGGGACAGGGTTTTACGAGCAGTACTTC

v_gene: TRBV13
d_gene: TRBD1
abundance: -
j_gene: TRBJ1-2
CDR3aa: CASSEDHRGRGYTF
CDR3nt: TGTGCCAGCAGCGAGGATCACAGGGGTCGGGGCTACACCTTC

v_gene: TRBV25-1
d_gene: TRBD1
abundance: -
j_gene: TRBJ1-5
CDR3aa: CASSAGQLNQPQHF
CDR3nt: TGTGCCAGCAGTGCGGGACAGCTAAATCAGCCCCAGCATTTT